This T cell receptor beta chain was identified in a study of T cell changes during pregnancy in multiple sclerosis. Sequencing was performed with immunoSEQ multiplex PCR; in TCRdb, only in-frame clones are kept and a portion is missing. In the table there are 40,000 or so clones, around 93% of which are singletons. Source: CD8+ T cells from peripheral blood mononuclear cells, taken before pregnancy. This clonotype originated in a female donor with multiple sclerosis, enrolled in a pregnancy study.

The CDR3 protein is CASSGGQRNTIYF. The CDR3 bases are TGTGCCAGCAGTGGAGGACAGAGAAACACCATATATTTT. The chain carries TRBV6-1 and TRBJ1-3; perhaps TRBD1 as D (6 bases). Per germline, CDR1 MNHNS and CDR2 SASEGT. This CDR3 spans 13 amino acids. Trimming removed 4 bases at V and 5 bases at J, with 9 bases between.